This T cell receptor beta chain was observed in a study of blood T cell repertoires in COVID-19. For the study at large: Some COVID-19 samples were acute and others convalescent; all came from the United States, Italy and Spain. The analysed material was cDNA or gDNA that came from T cells, B-cell-depleted T cells, or PBMCs.

The V and J ends lost 10 bases and 5 bases, in that order; junction bases with no gene match: 12. The CDR3 contains 15 residues. Germline CDR1 is LNHDA and CDR2 is SQIVND (reference sequence). Original data processing: Amplification of reference gene primers provided the estimated nucleated cell counts. Data came from immunoSEQ multiplex PCR; TCRdb stores just in-frame clones and leaves some out. The V and J calls and clone size are taken from that table; D and trimming were inferred from the DNA. The profile shows about 130,000 clones, over 75% of them singletons. This sequence joins TRBV19 and TRBJ1-5, with 9 nucleotides matching TRBD1. This TCR was sampled from an elderly woman with acute or convalescent COVID-19. The sequenced material came from peripheral blood. The CDR3 spells CATHGTGGVDQPQHF. CDR3 DNA sequence: TGTGCCACCCACGGTACAGGGGGCGTGGATCAGCCCCAGCATTTT.